This T cell receptor beta chain is from a study of CD8 T cells in ankylosing spondylitis. TCRdb ran MiXCR on the 5' RACE reads and lists one entry per CDR3 protein. In the table there are approximately 300,000 distinct CDR3 sequences, less than 25% of which are singletons. This CDR3 contains 14 residues. Germline values: CDR1 SQVTM, CDR2 ANQGSEA. With 7 bases clipped from V and 2 bases from J, the junction kept 9 bases outside the gene matches. This receptor was obtained from a female donor with ankylosing spondylitis or in good health (not recorded which). This chain joins TRBV29-1 and TRBJ2-3, with 7 positions matching TRBD1. The sequencing input was blood, either unsorted or a sorted T cell fraction (not recorded which). CDR3 amino acids: CSARAGTATDTQYF. CDR3 DNA sequence: TGCAGCGCCCGGGCAGGGACAGCCACAGATACGCAGTATTTT.